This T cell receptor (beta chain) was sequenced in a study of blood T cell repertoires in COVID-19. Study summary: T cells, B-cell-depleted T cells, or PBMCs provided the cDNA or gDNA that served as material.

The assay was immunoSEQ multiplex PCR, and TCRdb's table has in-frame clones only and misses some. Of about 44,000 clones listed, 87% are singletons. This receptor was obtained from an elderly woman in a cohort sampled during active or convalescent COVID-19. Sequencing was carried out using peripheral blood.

Here the CDR3 reads CASSPGQGSYGYTF. The DNA for the CDR3 is TGTGCCAGCAGCCCCGGACAGGGAAGCTATGGCTACACCTTC. The chain uses TRBV9 and TRBJ1-2; 8 bases are shared with TRBD1. Germline-derived CDR1 and CDR2 are SGDLS and YYNGEE. CDR3 length: 14 amino acids. The V gene end was trimmed by 4 bases and the J gene end by 4 bases; junction bases not matched to a gene: 6.